This TCR beta chain was identified in a study of post-analysis software for immune sequencing data. Study-wide context: Relapsing-remitting, secondary progressive and progressive-relapsing multiple sclerosis were all included among the disease courses.

Study conclusions and caveats: Controls had significantly higher normalized Chao1 diversity than multiple sclerosis patients.

To note about this clonotype: Antigen unknown.

Unique-molecular-identifier-tagged TCR beta cDNA libraries were used. TCRdb ran MiXCR on the PCR reads and lists one entry per CDR3 protein. This table holds about 820,000 distinct CDR3 sequences, around 53% found once. Sequenced: blood. This clonotype was sampled from a girl aged 5-17 years with multiple sclerosis.

In nucleotides, the CDR3 is TGTGCCAGCAGCTTAGTGGGTAGCGGGAGAACAGAGACCCAGTACTTC. This translates into CASSLVGSGRTETQYF. The V call is TRBV7-8, the J call TRBJ2-5; 9 bases fit TRBD2. Germline V CDR1 and CDR2: SGHVS, FQNEAQ. This CDR3 has 16 residues. V dropped 1 base and J dropped 4; count of bases not matched to a gene: 7.